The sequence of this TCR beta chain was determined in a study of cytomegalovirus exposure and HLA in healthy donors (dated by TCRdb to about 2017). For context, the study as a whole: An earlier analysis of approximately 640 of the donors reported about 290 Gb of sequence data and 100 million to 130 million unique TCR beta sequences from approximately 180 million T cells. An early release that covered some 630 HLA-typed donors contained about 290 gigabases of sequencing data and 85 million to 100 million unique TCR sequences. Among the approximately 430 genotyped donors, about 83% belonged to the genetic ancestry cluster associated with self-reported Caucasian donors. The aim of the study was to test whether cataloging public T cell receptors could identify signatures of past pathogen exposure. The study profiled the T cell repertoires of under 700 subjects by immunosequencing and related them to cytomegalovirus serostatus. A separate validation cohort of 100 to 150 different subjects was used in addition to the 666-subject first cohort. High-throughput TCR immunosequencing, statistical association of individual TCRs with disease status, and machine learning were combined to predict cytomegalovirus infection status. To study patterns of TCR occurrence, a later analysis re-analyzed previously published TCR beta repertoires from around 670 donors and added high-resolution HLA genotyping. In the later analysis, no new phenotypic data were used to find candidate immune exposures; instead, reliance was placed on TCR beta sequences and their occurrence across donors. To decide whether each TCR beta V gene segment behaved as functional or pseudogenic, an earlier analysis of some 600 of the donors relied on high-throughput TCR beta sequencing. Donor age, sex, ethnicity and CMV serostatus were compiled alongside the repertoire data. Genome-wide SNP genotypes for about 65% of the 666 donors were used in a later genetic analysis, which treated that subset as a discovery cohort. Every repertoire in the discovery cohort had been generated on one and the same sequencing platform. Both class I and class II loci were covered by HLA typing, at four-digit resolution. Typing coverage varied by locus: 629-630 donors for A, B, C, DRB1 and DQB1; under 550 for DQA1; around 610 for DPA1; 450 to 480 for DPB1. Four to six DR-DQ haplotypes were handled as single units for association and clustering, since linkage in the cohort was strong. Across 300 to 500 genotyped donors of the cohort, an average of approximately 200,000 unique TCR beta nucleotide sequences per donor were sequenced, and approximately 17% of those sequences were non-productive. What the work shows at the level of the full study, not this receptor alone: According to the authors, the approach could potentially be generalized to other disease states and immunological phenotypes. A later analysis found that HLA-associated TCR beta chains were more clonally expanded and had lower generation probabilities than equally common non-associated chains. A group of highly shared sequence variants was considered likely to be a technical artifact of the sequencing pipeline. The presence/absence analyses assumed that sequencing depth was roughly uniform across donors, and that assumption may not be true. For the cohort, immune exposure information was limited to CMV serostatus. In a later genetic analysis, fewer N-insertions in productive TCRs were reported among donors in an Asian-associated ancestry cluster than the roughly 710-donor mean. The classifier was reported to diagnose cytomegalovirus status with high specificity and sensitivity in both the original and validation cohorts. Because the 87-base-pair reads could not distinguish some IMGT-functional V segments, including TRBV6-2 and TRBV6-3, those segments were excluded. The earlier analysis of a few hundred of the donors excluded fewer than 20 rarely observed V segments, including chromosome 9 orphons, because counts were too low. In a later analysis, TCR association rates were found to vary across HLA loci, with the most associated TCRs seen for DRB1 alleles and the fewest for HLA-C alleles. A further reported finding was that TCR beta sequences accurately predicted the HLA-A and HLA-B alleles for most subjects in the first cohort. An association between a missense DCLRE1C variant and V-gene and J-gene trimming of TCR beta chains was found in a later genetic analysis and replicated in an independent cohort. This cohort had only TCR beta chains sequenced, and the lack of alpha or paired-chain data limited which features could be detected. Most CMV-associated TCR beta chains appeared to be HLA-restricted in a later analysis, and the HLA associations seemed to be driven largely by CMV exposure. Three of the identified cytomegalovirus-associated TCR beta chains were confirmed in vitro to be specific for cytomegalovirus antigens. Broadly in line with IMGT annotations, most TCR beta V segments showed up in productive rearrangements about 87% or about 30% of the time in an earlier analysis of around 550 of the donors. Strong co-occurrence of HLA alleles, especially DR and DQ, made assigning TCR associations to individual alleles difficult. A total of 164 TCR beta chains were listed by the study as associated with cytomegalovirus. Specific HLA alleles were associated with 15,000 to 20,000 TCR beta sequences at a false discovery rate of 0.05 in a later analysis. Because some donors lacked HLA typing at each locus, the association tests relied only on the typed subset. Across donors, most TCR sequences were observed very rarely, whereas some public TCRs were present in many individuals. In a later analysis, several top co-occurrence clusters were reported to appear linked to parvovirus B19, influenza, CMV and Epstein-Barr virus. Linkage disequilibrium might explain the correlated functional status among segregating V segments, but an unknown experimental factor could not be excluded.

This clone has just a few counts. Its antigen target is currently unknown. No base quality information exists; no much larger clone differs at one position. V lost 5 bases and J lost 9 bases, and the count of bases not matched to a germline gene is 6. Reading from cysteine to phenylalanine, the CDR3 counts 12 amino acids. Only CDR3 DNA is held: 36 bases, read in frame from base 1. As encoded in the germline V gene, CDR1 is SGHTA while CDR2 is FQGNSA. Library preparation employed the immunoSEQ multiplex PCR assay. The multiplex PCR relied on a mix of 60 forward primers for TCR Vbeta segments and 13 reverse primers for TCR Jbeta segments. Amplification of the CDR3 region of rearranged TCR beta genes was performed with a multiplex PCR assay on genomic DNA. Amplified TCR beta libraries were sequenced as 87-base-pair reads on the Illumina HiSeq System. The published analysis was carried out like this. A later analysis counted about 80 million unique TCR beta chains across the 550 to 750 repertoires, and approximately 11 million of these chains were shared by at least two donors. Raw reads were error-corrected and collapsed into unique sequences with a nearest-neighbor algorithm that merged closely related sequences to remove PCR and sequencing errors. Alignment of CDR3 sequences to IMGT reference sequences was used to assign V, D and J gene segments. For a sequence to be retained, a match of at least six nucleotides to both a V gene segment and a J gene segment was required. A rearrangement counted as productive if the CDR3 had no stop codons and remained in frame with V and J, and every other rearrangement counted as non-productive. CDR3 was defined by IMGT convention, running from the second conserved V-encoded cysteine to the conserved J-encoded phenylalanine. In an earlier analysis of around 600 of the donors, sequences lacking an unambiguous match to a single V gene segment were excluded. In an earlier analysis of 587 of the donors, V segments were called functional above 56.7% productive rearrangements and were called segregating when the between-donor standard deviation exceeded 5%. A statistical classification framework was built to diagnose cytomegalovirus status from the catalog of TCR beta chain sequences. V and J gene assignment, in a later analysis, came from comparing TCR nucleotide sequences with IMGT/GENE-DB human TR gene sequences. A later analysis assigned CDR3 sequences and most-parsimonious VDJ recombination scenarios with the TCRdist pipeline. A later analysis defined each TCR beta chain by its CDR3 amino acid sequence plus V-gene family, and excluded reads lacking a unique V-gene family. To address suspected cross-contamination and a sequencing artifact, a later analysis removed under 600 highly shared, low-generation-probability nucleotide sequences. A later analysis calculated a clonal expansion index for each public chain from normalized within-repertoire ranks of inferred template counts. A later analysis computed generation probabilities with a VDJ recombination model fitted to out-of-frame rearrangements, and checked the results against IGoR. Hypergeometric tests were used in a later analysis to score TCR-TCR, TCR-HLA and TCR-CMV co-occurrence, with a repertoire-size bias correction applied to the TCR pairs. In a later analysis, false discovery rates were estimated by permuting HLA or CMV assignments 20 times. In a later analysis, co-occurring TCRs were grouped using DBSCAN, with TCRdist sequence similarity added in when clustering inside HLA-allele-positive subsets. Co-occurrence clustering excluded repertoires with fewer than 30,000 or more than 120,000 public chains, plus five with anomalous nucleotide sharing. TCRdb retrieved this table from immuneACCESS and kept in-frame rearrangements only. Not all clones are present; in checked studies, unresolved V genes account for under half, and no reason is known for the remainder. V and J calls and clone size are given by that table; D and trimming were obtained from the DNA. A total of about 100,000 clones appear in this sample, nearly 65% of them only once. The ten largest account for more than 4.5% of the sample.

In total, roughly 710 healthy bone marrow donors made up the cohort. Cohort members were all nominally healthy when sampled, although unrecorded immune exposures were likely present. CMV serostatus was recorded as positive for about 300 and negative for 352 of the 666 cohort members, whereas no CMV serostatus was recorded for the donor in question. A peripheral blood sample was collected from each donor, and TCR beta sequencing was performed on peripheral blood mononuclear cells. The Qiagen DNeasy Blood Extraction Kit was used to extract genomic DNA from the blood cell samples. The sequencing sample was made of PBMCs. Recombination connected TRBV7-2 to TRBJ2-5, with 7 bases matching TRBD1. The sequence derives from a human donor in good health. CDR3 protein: CASSKGGAAQYF. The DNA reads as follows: TGTGCCAGCAGCAAAGGGGGCGCGGCCCAGTACTTC.